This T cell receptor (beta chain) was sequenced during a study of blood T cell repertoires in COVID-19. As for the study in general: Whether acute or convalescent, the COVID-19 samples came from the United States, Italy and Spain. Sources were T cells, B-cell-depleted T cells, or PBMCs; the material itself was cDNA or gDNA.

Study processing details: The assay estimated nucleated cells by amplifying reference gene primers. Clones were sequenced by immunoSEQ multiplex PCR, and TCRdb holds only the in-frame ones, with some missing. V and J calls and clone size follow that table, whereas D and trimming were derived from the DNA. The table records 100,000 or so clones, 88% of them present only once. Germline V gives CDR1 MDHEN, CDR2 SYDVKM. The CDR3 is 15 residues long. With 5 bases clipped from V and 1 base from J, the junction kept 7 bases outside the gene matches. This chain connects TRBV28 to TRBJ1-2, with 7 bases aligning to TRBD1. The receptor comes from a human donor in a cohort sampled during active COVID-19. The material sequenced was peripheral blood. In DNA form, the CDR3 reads TGTGCCAGCAGTCCCGGGACAGCTCTTAACTATGGCTACACCTTC. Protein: CASSPGTALNYGYTF.